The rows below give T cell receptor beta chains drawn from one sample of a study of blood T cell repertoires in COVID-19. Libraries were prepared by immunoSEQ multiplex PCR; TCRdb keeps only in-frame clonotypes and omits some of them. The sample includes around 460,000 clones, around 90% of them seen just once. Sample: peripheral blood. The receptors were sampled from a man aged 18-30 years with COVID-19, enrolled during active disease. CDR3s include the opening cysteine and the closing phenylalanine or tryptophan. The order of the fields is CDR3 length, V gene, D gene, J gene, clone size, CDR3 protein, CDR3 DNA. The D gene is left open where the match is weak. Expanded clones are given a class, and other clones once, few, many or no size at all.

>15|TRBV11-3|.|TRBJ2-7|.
CASSLPGALGYEQYF
TGTGCCAGCAGCTTGCCGGGAGCCTTGGGATACGAGCAGTACTTC
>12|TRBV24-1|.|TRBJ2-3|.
CATSDLQDTQYF
TGTGCCACCAGTGATTTGCAAGATACGCAGTATTTT
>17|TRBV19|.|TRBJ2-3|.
CASSIRSPRRAQDTQYF
TGTGCCAGTAGTATACGATCCCCAAGAAGAGCACAGGATACGCAGTATTTT
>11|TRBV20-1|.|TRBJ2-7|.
CSAPDSYEQYF
TGCAGTGCCCCGGACAGCTACGAGCAGTACTTC
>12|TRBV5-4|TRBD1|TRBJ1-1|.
CASSEGATEAFF
TGTGCCAGCAGCGAGGGGGCCACTGAAGCTTTCTTT
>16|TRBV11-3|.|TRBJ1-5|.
CASSLVGLTGNQPQHF
TGTGCCAGCAGCTTAGTTGGTTTAACTGGCAATCAGCCCCAGCATTTT
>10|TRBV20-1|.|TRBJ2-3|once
CSAAHGTQYF
TGCAGTGCCGCCCACGGTACGCAGTATTTT
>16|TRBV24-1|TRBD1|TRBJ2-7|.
CATSDAGTGGGYEQYF
TGTGCCACCAGTGACGCCGGGACAGGGGGCGGGTACGAGCAGTACTTC
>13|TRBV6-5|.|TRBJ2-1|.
CASSIQGGYEQFF
TGTGCCAGCAGTATCCAGGGAGGTTATGAGCAGTTCTTC
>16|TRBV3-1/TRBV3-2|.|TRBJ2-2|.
CASSRLGSANTGELFF
TGTGCCAGCAGCCGACTAGGGAGCGCGAACACCGGGGAGCTGTTTTTT
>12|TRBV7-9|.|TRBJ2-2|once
CASRLGTGELFF
TGTGCCAGCAGACTAGGAACCGGGGAGCTGTTTTTT
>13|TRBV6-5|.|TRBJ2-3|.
CASLRTSTDTQYF
TGTGCCAGCCTAAGGACAAGCACAGATACGCAGTATTTT
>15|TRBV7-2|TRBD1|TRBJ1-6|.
CASSIRTGVYSPLHF
TGTGCCAGCAGTATCCGCACAGGGGTCTATTCACCCCTCCACTTT
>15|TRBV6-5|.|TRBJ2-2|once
CASSYESTNTGELFF
TGTGCCAGCAGTTACGAGAGCACCAACACCGGGGAGCTGTTTTTT
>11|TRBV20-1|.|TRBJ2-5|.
CSPMNSETQYF
TGCAGCCCCATGAATAGCGAGACCCAGTACTTC